This TCR beta chain appears in the sequencing data of a study of OX40 agonist ivuxolimab in advanced cancers. Study-level information: Patients enrolled in dose escalation were diagnosed with hepatocellular carcinoma, melanoma, renal cell or head and neck cancer. Three partial responders included one hepatocellular carcinoma patient and two cutaneous melanoma patients. Study results and caveats: The study found that CD8+ T cells averaged more expanded clones than CD4+. Partly responding patients at 0.1-3.0 mg/kg showed some of the smallest clonal expansion.

Trimming pared 8 bases from V and 1 base from J, leaving 10 bases between. CDR1 and CDR2 from the germline V gene are LGHNA and YSLEER. The CDR3 sequence is 13 residues long. Details on this clone: Its antigen is not known.

The protocol was immunoSEQ multiplex PCR, while the TCRdb copy is restricted to in-frame clones and leaves out a portion. The sample carries 55,000 to 70,000 clones, approximately 82% recorded once. The sequences come from CD4+ or CD8+ T cells sorted from blood, collected in a trial of the OX40 agonist ivuxolimab. The rearrangement uses TRBV4-3 and TRBJ2-3, with D hard to call. This TCR was recovered from an adult with an advanced solid tumor such as melanoma, head and neck, liver or kidney cancer. In DNA, the CDR3 is TGCGCCAGCTCCGCTCTTGGCACAGATACGCAGTATTTT. It is translated as CASSALGTDTQYF.